Below, 12 T cell receptor beta chains from the same sample are listed, as sequenced in a study of cytotoxic CD8 clonotypes in ibrutinib-treated CLL. The table came from immunoSEQ multiplex PCR; TCRdb's copy has only in-frame clones and leaves some out. The sample lists approximately 140,000 clones, about 72% seen once, with approximately 27% in the top ten. Sequencing used PBMCs, obtained after 12 months of ibrutinib treatment. These receptors were collected from a human donor with chronic lymphocytic leukemia.

The chain is built from TRBV9 and TRBJ2-5; 9 nucleotides agree with TRBD1. The CDR3 loop spans 16 amino acids. J lost 4 bases, V lost 3 bases, and 10 bases had no gene match. CDR1 SGDLS and CDR2 YYNGEE come from the germline V gene. This CDR3 reads CASSGAGTGKRETQYF. In nucleotides, the CDR3 is TGTGCCAGCAGCGGAGCTGGGACAGGGAAGAGAGAGACCCAGTACTTC. Drawing the rest from reference TRBV9 and TRBJ2-5, the complete variable domain is DSGVTQTPKHLITATGQRVTLRCSPRSGDLSVYWYQQSLDQGLQFLIQYYNGEERAKGNILERFSAQQFPDLHSELNLSSLELGDSALYFCASSGAGTGKRETQYFGPGTRLLVL.

This chain joins TRBV11-2 and TRBJ1-2; D not resolved. Trimming left V 2 bases short and J 8 bases short, with 15 bases between. From germline, CDR1 is SGHAT and CDR2 FQNNGV. This CDR3 has 14 residues. The CDR3 bases are TGTGCCAGCAGCTTAAGCTTTCTACTAGAAGGCTACACCTTC. Its translation: CASSLSFLLEGYTF.

The sample holds many counts of this clone. The chain carries TRBV9 and TRBJ2-7, with 7 bases aligning to TRBD1. In germline, CDR1 is SGDLS, CDR2 YYNGEE. CDR3 length: 16 amino acids. Trimming took 0 bases from V and 1 from J; bases not matched to a gene: 7. CDR3 loop: CASSVATGTASYEQYF. The CDR3 nucleotides are TGTGCCAGCAGCGTAGCTACCGGGACAGCGTCCTACGAGCAGTACTTC. Full variable domain (rest looked up from reference TRBV9 and TRBJ2-7): DSGVTQTPKHLITATGQRVTLRCSPRSGDLSVYWYQQSLDQGLQFLIQYYNGEERAKGNILERFSAQQFPDLHSELNLSSLELGDSALYFCASSVATGTASYEQYFGPGTRLTVT.

The rearrangement joins TRBV10-3 to TRBJ2-3; 8 bases match TRBD2. V lost 8 bases, J lost 2 bases, and 6 bases stayed unmatched. There are 14 residues in the CDR3. Germline CDR1 ENHRY, CDR2 SYGVKD. CDR3 sequence: CAIGGREDTDTQYF. The CDR3 nucleotides are TGTGCCATCGGGGGGCGGGAGGACACAGATACGCAGTATTTT.

This clone was detected only once. The rearrangement links TRBV6-5 to TRBJ1-1, with 8 nucleotides matching TRBD1. J gave up 4 bases and V 5 bases, and 6 bases lay outside the gene matches. This CDR3 spans 14 amino acids. Germline V gene lookup returns CDR1 MNHEY and CDR2 SVGAGI. CDR3 residues: CASSRTGSGTEAFF. Here the CDR3 DNA reads TGTGCCAGCAGTCGGACAGGGTCCGGCACTGAAGCTTTCTTT.

CDR3 nucleotide sequence: TGTGCCAGCAGTACGACTGTCGGCAATCAGCCCCAGCATTTT. Translating it yields CASSTTVGNQPQHF. The V gene is TRBV6-6, the J gene TRBJ1-5; D gene ambiguous. The V gene lost 5 bases and the J gene lost 2 bases, with 10 bases spanning the gap. Per germline, CDR1 MNHNY and CDR2 SVGAGI (reference sequence). This CDR3 has 14 residues.

This sequence joins TRBV11-3 and TRBJ1-5, with TRBD1 matching 12 bases. This CDR3 contains 18 residues. The junction had 11 bases not matched to a gene; V was cut back by 5 bases and J by 3 bases. Germline V gene sequence: CDR1 SGHNT, CDR2 YENEEA. The CDR3 DNA follows: TGTGCCAGCAGCCCGGCCGGGACAGGGGGCCGGGACAATCAGCCCCAGCATTTT. This translates into CASSPAGTGGRDNQPQHF.

The chain couples TRBV28 to TRBJ2-7, with D maybe TRBD2 (5 bases). The V gene lost 7 bases and the J gene lost 0 bases, with 22 bases spanning the gap. Germline-derived CDR1 and CDR2 are MDHEN and SYDVKM. There are 17 residues in the CDR3. Here the CDR3 DNA reads TGTGCCAGCACCCGTCGGGATTTTGGGCCGACCTCCTACGAGCAGTACTTC. It translates to CASTRRDFGPTSYEQYF.

The chain uses TRBV5-1 and TRBJ2-1; 8 nucleotides match TRBD1. Germline V lookup: CDR1 SGHRS, CDR2 YFSETQ. This CDR3 is built from 15 residues. V was clipped by 3 bases and J by 5 bases; unmatched bases: 7. The CDR3 here is CASSSPGQVNNEQFF. CDR3 in DNA: TGCGCCAGCAGCTCTCCGGGACAGGTTAACAATGAGCAGTTCTTC.

The chain links TRBV4-1 to TRBJ2-7; D may be TRBD1 (6 bases). Deletions cut 4 bases from V and 3 bases from J, with 10 bases between. Per the germline V gene, CDR1 is MGHRA and CDR2 is YSYEKL. The CDR3 consists of 13 residues. The CDR3 nucleotides read TGCGCCAGCAGCCGGACAGATTTCTACGAGCAGTACTTC. Amino acids: CASSRTDFYEQYF.

The chain couples TRBV19 to TRBJ1-6; no clear D gene. The CDR3 is made up of 13 amino acids. Trimming took 3 bases from V and 3 from J, leaving 3 bases between them. Germline CDR1 and CDR2: LNHDA and SQIVND (reference sequence). The CDR3 sequence is CASSIVYNSPLHF. The CDR3 nucleotides read TGTGCCAGTAGTATTGTCTATAATTCACCCCTCCACTTT.

This clone was found a few times. The V call is TRBV11-3, the J call TRBJ1-2; D ambiguous. This CDR3 spans 13 amino acids. Germline V gives CDR1 SGHNT, CDR2 YENEEA. The V end was cut by 1 base, the J end by 5 bases, with 8 bases between. CDR3 coding DNA: TGTGCCAGCAGCTTAGGCGTTGGGTATGGCTACACCTTC. Its translation is CASSLGVGYGYTF.